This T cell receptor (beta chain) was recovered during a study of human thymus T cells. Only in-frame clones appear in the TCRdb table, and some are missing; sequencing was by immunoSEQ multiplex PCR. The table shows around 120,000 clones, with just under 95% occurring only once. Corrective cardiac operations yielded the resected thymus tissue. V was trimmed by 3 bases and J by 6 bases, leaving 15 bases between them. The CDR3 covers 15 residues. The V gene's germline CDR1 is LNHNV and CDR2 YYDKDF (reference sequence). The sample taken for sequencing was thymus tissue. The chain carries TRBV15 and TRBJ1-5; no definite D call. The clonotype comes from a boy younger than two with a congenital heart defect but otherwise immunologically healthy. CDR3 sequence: CATSSPDTRSQPQHF. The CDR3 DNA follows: TGTGCCACCAGCAGCCCCGACACTAGGAGTCAGCCCCAGCATTTT.